This T cell receptor beta chain was identified during a study of cytomegalovirus exposure and HLA in healthy donors. Looking at the study overall: An early data release held 79 million or so unique TCRs from HLA-typed donors.

Samples came from healthy bone marrow donors. V was clipped by 4 bases and J by 6 bases; unmatched bases: 8. The CDR3 sequence is 15 residues long. Germline CDR1 and CDR2: MNHEY and SVGAGI. PCR was performed using 60 Vbeta and 13 Jbeta primers. Using immunoSEQ multiplex PCR, the repertoire was profiled, and TCRdb retains in-frame clones only, with some absent. This table holds just over 80,000 clones. Sequenced material: PBMCs. This TCR derives from a woman younger than 45 in good health and CMV-seronegative. This rearrangement joins TRBV6-5 to TRBJ1-2, with TRBD1 matching 10 bases. This CDR3 reads CASSFSGQGRNGYTF. In DNA form, the CDR3 reads TGTGCCAGCAGTTTTTCGGGACAGGGGAGGAATGGCTACACCTTC.